Listed below are T cell receptor beta chains from one sample, sequenced in a study of T cells in localized non-small cell lung cancer. Sequencing used immunoSEQ multiplex PCR; TCRdb keeps in-frame clones, though not all of them. The data show 72,000 or so clones, about 90% seen once. The specimen comprised peripheral blood, sampled before any cancer treatment. Receptors originate from a male donor at least 60 years old with stage III squamous cell lung carcinoma. The CDR3 runs from the conserved cysteine through the conserved F or W. Fields, in order: V gene, clone size, J gene, D gene, CDR3 protein, CDR3 DNA. D genes are given only for firm matches. A row's size may be missing; if present it is once, few, many or a size class.

>TRBV4-2|NA|TRBJ1-2|NA
CASSQEATINYGYTF
TGTGCCAGCAGCCAAGAAGCCACTATTAACTATGGCTACACCTTC
>TRBV19|NA|TRBJ2-5|TRBD1
CASSTDRGRETQYF
TGTGCCAGTAGTACGGACAGGGGGAGGGAGACCCAGTACTTC
>TRBV7-9|NA|TRBJ2-5|TRBD1
CASSLTGQGETQYF
TGTGCCAGCAGCTTAACCGGACAGGGAGAGACCCAGTACTTC
>TRBV19|few|TRBJ1-5|NA
CASNWQTNQPQHF
TGTGCCAGTAATTGGCAGACGAATCAGCCCCAGCATTTT
>TRBV7-3|NA|TRBJ2-3|NA
CASSPDGVRDTQYF
TGTGCCAGCAGCCCAGATGGTGTAAGGGATACGCAGTATTTT
>TRBV9|NA|TRBJ1-1|TRBD1
CASREHVGQGGAFF
TGTGCCAGCAGAGAACACGTCGGACAGGGAGGAGCTTTCTTT
>TRBV5-6|NA|TRBJ1-5|NA
CASSRKGRFFRQPQHF
TGTGCCAGCAGCCGAAAAGGTCGGTTTTTCCGTCAGCCCCAGCATTTT
>TRBV5-5|NA|TRBJ2-1|NA
CASSLTGNVGSSYNEQFF
TGTGCCAGCAGCTTGACAGGGAATGTGGGGAGCTCCTACAATGAGCAGTTCTTC
>TRBV14|NA|TRBJ2-2|NA
CASSPRVGGELFF
TGTGCCAGCAGCCCCAGGGTCGGTGGGGAGCTGTTTTTT
>TRBV6-4|NA|TRBJ1-5|NA
CASSEGVGQPQHF
TGTGCCAGCAGTGAGGGAGTGGGTCAGCCCCAGCATTTT
>TRBV4-3|NA|TRBJ2-1|TRBD2
CASSQGRGTYNEQFF
TGCGCCAGCAGCCAAGGGCGGGGGACGTACAATGAGCAGTTCTTC
>TRBV6-4|NA|TRBJ1-1|NA
CASSEGWNTEAFF
TGTGCCAGCAGTGAGGGGTGGAACACTGAAGCTTTCTTT
>TRBV4-1|NA|TRBJ2-1|TRBD1
CASSQGTGNNEQFF
TGCGCCAGCAGCCAGGGGACAGGGAACAATGAGCAGTTCTTC
>TRBV6-1|NA|TRBJ2-2|NA
CAAGELPNTGELFF
TGTGCCGCCGGAGAACTACCGAACACCGGGGAGCTGTTTTTT
>TRBV4-2|NA|TRBJ2-7|NA
CASSQAGTYTYEQYF
TGTGCCAGCAGCCAAGCCGGGACTTATACCTACGAGCAGTACTTC
>TRBV5-1|NA|TRBJ1-1|TRBD1
CASSQTGGYTEAFF
TGCGCCAGCAGCCAGACAGGGGGCTACACTGAAGCTTTCTTT
>TRBV11-2|once|TRBJ2-3|TRBD2
CASSHYQRGGADTQYF
TGTGCCAGCAGCCACTACCAGCGGGGGGGCGCAGATACGCAGTATTTT
>TRBV14|NA|TRBJ2-6|NA
CASSRTRASAFSGANVLTF
TGTGCCAGCAGCCGAACGAGGGCCAGTGCCTTCTCTGGGGCCAACGTCCTGACTTTC
>TRBV27|NA|TRBJ2-3|TRBD2
CASSGGLVSDTQYF
TGTGCCAGCAGCGGGGGACTAGTCTCAGATACGCAGTATTTT
>TRBV6-6|NA|TRBJ1-2|NA
CASSYNYGYTF
TGTGCCAGCAGTTATAACTATGGCTACACCTTC
>TRBV5-6|NA|TRBJ1-1|NA
CASSLGWRPNTEAFF
TGTGCCAGCAGCCTCGGGTGGAGACCGAACACTGAAGCTTTCTTT
>TRBV14|NA|TRBJ2-3|TRBD2
CASSPPGSGLAGGIARTDTQYF
TGTGCCAGCAGCCCACCTGGCTCGGGACTAGCGGGGGGTATCGCCCGCACAGATACGCAGTATTTT
>TRBV28|few|TRBJ1-5|NA
CASVSLRGNQPQHF
TGTGCCAGCGTAAGTTTGAGGGGCAATCAGCCCCAGCATTTT
>TRBV30|NA|TRBJ1-2|TRBD1
CAWSDRGNGYTF
TGTGCCTGGAGCGACAGGGGGAATGGCTACACCTTC
>TRBV19|NA|TRBJ2-1|NA
CASSIGWGRAYNEQFF
TGTGCCAGTAGTATAGGCTGGGGAAGGGCCTACAATGAGCAGTTCTTC
>TRBV7-8|NA|TRBJ2-7|NA
CASSLGADEQYF
TGTGCCAGCAGCTTAGGAGCGGACGAGCAGTACTTC
>TRBV6-1|NA|TRBJ2-3|NA
CASKAIKGTDTQYF
TGTGCCAGCAAGGCCATAAAAGGCACAGATACGCAGTATTTT
>TRBV7-2|once|TRBJ2-2|TRBD1
CASSLPTGLGELFF
TGTGCCAGCAGCCTTCCGACAGGGCTCGGGGAGCTGTTTTTT
>TRBV5-1|NA|TRBJ1-1|NA
CASSLVGVNTEAFF
TGCGCCAGCAGCTTGGTTGGGGTGAACACTGAAGCTTTCTTT
>TRBV18|NA|TRBJ2-1|TRBD1
CASSLRGLDEQFF
TGTGCCAGCTCCCTTAGGGGGCTGGATGAGCAGTTCTTC
>TRBV5-6|NA|TRBJ2-2|NA
CASRGRGDTGELFF
TGTGCCAGCAGAGGGAGAGGCGACACCGGGGAGCTGTTTTTT
>TRBV11-3|NA|TRBJ1-3|NA
CASSLDPYSGNTIYF
TGTGCCAGCAGCTTAGATCCCTACTCTGGAAACACCATATATTTT
>TRBV4-1|NA|TRBJ2-4|NA
CASSQDWGAKNIQYF
TGCGCCAGCAGCCAAGATTGGGGAGCCAAAAACATTCAGTACTTC
>TRBV29-1|NA|TRBJ1-5|NA
CSVVLQGPVGNQPQHF
TGCAGCGTTGTCCTACAGGGACCAGTTGGCAATCAGCCCCAGCATTTT
>TRBV7-8|once|TRBJ2-7|NA
CASSRGQTYEQYF
TGTGCCAGCAGCCGGGGCCAGACCTACGAGCAGTACTTC
>TRBV5-8|NA|TRBJ1-5|NA
CASVGISRNQPQHF
TGTGCCAGCGTCGGCATTTCAAGAAATCAGCCCCAGCATTTT
>TRBV30|NA|TRBJ1-2|NA
CAWRSMGSGGYTF
TGTGCCTGGAGATCTATGGGTTCTGGGGGCTACACCTTC
>TRBV5-6|NA|TRBJ1-1|NA
CASSLVQGGTEAFF
TGTGCCAGCAGCTTGGTACAGGGTGGGACTGAAGCTTTCTTT
>TRBV20-1|NA|TRBJ1-1|NA
CSASPGAEAFF
TGCAGTGCTAGCCCAGGCGCTGAAGCTTTCTTT
>TRBV14|once|TRBJ1-4|TRBD1
CASSQDRGIGTNEKLFF
TGTGCCAGCAGCCAAGACAGGGGGATAGGAACTAATGAAAAACTGTTTTTT
>TRBV7-2|NA|TRBJ2-5|TRBD1
CASSESPRGLGETQYF
TGTGCCAGCAGCGAGTCCCCCAGGGGGCTCGGGGAGACCCAGTACTTC
>TRBV7-9|NA|TRBJ1-6|TRBD1
CASSHGTGDEPLHF
TGTGCCAGCAGCCACGGGACAGGGGACGAACCCCTCCACTTT